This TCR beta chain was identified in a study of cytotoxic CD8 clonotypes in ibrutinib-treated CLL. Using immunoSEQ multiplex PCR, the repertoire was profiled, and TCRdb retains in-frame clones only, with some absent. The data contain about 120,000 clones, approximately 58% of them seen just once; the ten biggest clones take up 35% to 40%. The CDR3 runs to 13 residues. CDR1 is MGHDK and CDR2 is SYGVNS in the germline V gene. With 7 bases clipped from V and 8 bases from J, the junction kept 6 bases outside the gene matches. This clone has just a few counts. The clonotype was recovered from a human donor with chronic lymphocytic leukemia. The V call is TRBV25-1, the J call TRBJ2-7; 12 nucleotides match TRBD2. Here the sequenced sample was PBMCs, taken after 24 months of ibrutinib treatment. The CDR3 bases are TGTGCCAGCACTAGCGGGGGGGACGTCAAGCAGTACTTC. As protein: CASTSGGDVKQYF.